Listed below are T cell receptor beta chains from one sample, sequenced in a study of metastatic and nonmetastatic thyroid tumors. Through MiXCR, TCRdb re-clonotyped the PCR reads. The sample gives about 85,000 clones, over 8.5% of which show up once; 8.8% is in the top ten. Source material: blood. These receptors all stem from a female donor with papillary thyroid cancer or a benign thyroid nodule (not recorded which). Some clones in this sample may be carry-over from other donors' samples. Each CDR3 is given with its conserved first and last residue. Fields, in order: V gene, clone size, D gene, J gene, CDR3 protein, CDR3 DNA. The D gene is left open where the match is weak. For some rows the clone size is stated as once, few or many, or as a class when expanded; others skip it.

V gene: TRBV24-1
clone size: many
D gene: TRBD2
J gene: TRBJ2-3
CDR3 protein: CATSDLRGGPDTQYF
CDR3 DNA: TGTGCCACCAGTGATTTGCGGGGGGGCCCAGATACGCAGTATTTT

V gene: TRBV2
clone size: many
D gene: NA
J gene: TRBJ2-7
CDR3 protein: CASRTVRGAYEQYF
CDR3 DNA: TGTGCCAGCAGAACGGTGCGGGGTGCCTACGAGCAGTACTTC

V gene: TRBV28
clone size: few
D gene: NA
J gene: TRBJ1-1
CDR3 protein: CASSFGGAMNTEAFF
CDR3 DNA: TGTGCCAGCAGTTTCGGGGGGGCAATGAACACTGAAGCTTTCTTT

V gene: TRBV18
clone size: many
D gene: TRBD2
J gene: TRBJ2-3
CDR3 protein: CASSPERGLSTDTQYF
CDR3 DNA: TGTGCCAGCTCACCGGAGCGGGGGCTTTCGACAGATACGCAGTATTTT

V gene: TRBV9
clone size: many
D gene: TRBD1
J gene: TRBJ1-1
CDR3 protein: CASSETGDTEAFF
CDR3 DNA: TGTGCCAGCAGCGAAACAGGGGACACTGAAGCTTTCTTT

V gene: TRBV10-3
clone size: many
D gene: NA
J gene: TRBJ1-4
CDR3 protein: CAISAYRDEKLFF
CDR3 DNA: TGTGCCATCAGTGCGTACAGGGACGAAAAACTGTTTTTT

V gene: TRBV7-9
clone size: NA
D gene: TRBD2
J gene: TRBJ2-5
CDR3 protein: CASSSLAGARAGETQYF
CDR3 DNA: TGTGCCAGCAGCTCCCTAGCGGGGGCTCGGGCAGGGGAGACCCAGTACTTC

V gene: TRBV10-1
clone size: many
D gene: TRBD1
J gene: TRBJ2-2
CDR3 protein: CASSTGAGELFF
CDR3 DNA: TGCGCCAGCAGCACAGGGGCCGGGGAGCTGTTTTTT

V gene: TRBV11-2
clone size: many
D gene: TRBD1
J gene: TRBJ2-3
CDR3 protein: CASSGRDRGRTDTQYF
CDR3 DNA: TGTGCCAGCAGCGGACGAGACAGGGGTAGAACAGATACGCAGTATTTT

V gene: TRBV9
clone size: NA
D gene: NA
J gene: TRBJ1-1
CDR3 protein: CASSVESRDTEAFF
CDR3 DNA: TGTGCCAGCAGCGTAGAAAGTAGGGACACTGAAGCTTTCTTT

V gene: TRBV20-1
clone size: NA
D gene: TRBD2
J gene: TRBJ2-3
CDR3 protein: CSAGTSGDPGKLYTQYF
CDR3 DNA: TGCAGTGCTGGGACTAGCGGGGACCCCGGGAAGCTATATACGCAGTATTTT

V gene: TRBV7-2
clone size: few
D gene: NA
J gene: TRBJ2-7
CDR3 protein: CASSFLSGVVSEQYF
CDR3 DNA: TGTGCCAGCAGCTTTCTTTCAGGGGTTGTCTCCGAGCAGTACTTC

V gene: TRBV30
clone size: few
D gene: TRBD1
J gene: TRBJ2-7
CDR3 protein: CAWSVKFGTGRNYEQYF
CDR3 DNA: TGTGCCTGGAGTGTAAAGTTCGGGACAGGGCGAAACTACGAGCAGTACTTC

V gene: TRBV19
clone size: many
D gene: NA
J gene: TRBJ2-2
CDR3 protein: CASSPFSGELFF
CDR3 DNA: TGTGCCAGTAGTCCTTTTAGCGGGGAGCTGTTTTTT

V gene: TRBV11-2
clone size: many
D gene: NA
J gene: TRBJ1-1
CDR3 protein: CASSLAGKNTEAFF
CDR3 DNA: TGTGCCAGCAGCTTAGCGGGGAAGAACACTGAAGCTTTCTTT

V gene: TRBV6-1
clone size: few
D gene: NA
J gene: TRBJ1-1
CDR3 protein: CASSPQTLNTEAFF
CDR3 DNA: TGTGCCAGCAGTCCCCAAACCTTGAACACTGAAGCTTTCTTT

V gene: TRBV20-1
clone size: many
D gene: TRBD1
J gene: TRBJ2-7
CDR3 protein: CSARDTAGGIYEQYF
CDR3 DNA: TGCAGTGCTAGAGATACGGCAGGGGGCATCTACGAGCAGTACTTC

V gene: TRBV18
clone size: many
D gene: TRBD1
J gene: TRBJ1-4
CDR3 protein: CASSSGQGAANEKLFF
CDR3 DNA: TGTGCCAGCTCCTCAGGACAGGGGGCAGCTAATGAAAAACTGTTTTTT

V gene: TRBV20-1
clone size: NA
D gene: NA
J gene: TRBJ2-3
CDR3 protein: CSASKPGPRTSQNTDTQYF
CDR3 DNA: TGCAGTGCTAGTAAGCCAGGACCTAGGACTTCCCAAAATACAGATACGCAGTATTTT

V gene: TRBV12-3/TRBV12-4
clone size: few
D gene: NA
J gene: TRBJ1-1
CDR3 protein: CASSFGQSTEAFF
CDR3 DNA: TGTGCCAGCAGTTTTGGTCAAAGCACTGAAGCTTTCTTT

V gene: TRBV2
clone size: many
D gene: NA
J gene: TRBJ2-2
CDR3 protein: CASSDIEPGRGELFF
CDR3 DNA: TGTGCCAGCAGTGATATCGAGCCTGGGCGCGGGGAGCTGTTTTTT

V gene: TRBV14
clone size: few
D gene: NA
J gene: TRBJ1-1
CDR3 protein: CASSQTRNTEAFF
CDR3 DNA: TGTGCCAGCAGCCAAACCAGGAACACTGAAGCTTTCTTT

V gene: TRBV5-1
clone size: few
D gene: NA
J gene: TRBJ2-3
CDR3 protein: CASSLGLGAEDTQYF
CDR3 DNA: TGCGCCAGCAGCTTGGGACTGGGAGCGGAAGATACGCAGTATTTT

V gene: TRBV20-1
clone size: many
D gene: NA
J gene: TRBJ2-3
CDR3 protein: CSASRAHDWRQDTQYF
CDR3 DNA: TGCAGTGCTAGTCGGGCTCACGACTGGAGACAAGATACGCAGTATTTT

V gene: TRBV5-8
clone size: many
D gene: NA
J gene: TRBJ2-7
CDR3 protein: CASSPSYEQYF
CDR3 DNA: TGTGCCAGCAGCCCCTCCTACGAGCAGTACTTC

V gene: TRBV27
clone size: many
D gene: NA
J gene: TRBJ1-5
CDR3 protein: CASKGDSNQPQHF
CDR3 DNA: TGTGCCAGCAAGGGGGATAGCAATCAGCCCCAGCATTTT

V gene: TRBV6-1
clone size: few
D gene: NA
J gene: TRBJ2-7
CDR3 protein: CASSESGPLYDQYF
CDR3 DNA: TGTGCCAGCAGTGAATCGGGACCCCTCTACGATCAGTACTTC

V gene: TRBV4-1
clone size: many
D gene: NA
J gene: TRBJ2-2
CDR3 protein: CASSQDTGGSFTGELFF
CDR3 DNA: TGCGCCAGCAGCCAAGATACTGGGGGCTCCTTCACCGGGGAGCTGTTTTTT

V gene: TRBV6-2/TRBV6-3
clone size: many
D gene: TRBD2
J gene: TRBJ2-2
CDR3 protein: CASSSGGATGELFF
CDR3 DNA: TGTGCCAGCAGTAGCGGGGGGGCCACCGGGGAGCTGTTTTTT

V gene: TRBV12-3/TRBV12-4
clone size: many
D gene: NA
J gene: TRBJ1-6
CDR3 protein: CASSLGEWQDSPLHF
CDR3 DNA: TGTGCCAGCAGTTTAGGTGAATGGCAGGACTCACCCCTCCACTTT

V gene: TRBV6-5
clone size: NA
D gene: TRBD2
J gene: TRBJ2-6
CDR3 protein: CASSYSTCISGANFLTF
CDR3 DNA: TGTGCCAGCAGTTACTCAACATGTATTAGCGGGGCCAACTTCCTGACTTTC

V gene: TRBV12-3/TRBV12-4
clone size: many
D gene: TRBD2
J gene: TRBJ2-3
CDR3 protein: CASSFGGGARAYTQYF
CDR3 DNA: TGTGCCAGCAGTTTCGGCGGGGGGGCGAGGGCCTATACGCAGTATTTT

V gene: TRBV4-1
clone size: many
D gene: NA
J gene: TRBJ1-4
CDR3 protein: CASSQVDSNEKLFF
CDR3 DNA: TGCGCCAGCAGCCAAGTGGACAGTAATGAAAAACTGTTTTTT

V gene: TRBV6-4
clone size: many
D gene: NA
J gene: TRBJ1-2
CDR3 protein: CASRAKAIYYGYTF
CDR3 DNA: TGTGCCAGCAGAGCCAAGGCGATTTACTATGGCTACACCTTC

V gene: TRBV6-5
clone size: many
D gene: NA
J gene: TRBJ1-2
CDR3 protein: CASSYKDSTYGYTF
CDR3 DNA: TGTGCCAGCAGTTACAAGGACAGCACCTATGGCTACACCTTC

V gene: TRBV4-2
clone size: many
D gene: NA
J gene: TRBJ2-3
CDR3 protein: CASSQDVAEYTDTQYF
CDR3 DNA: TGTGCCAGCAGCCAAGATGTAGCGGAGTACACAGATACGCAGTATTTT

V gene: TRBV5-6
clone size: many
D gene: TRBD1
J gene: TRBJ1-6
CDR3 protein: CASSRLDRDDSPLHF
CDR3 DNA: TGTGCCAGCAGCCGACTCGACAGGGATGATTCACCCCTCCACTTT

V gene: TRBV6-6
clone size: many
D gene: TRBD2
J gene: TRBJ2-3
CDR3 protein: CASKTQVGAGGRGTDTQYF
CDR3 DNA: TGTGCCAGCAAAACACAGGTGGGAGCGGGGGGGCGTGGCACAGATACGCAGTATTTT

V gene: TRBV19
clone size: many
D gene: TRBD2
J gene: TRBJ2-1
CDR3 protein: CASSIVGGASYNEQFF
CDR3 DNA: TGTGCCAGTAGTATAGTCGGGGGGGCGTCCTACAATGAGCAGTTCTTC

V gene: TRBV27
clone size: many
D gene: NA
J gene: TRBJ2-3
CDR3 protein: CASSPQTDTDTQYF
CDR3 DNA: TGTGCCAGCAGTCCGCAAACTGACACAGATACGCAGTATTTT

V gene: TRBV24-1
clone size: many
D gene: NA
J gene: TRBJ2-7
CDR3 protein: CATSDLGGAEQYF
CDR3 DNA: TGTGCCACCAGTGATTTAGGAGGGGCCGAGCAGTACTTC

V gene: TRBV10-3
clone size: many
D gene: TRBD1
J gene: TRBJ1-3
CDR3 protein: CAISTGESGNTIYF
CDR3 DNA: TGTGCCATCAGTACAGGGGAATCTGGAAACACCATATATTTT

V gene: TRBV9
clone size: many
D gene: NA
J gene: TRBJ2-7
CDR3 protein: CASRFVQGGEQYF
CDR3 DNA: TGTGCCAGCAGGTTTGTACAGGGTGGGGAGCAGTACTTC

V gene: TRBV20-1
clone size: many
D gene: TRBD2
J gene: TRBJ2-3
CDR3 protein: CSASPGLAGPDTQYF
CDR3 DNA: TGCAGTGCTAGTCCGGGACTAGCGGGACCCGATACGCAGTATTTT

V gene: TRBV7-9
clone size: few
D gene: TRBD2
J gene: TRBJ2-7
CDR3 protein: CASGGRNYEQYF
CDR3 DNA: TGTGCCAGCGGCGGGAGGAACTACGAGCAGTACTTC

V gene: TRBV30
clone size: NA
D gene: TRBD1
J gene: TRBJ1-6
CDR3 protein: CAWSGATGDESPLHF
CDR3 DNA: TGTGCCTGGAGCGGCGCAACAGGGGATGAATCACCCCTCCACTTT

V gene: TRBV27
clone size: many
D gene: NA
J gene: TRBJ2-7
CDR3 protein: CASSQGSYQYF
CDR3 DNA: TGTGCCAGCAGCCAGGGCTCGTATCAGTACTTC

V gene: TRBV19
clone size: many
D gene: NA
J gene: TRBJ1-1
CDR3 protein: CASSISSGAGNTEAFF
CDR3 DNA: TGTGCCAGTAGTATCTCGTCTGGGGCGGGGAACACTGAAGCTTTCTTT

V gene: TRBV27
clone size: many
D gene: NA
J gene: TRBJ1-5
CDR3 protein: CASSPVGQPQHF
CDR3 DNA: TGTGCCAGCAGTCCCGTGGGCCAGCCCCAGCATTTT

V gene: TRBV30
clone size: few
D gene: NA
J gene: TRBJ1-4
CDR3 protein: CAWSGGRGYFGTNEKLFF
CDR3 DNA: TGTGCCTGGAGCGGCGGCAGGGGTTATTTTGGAACTAATGAAAAACTGTTTTTT

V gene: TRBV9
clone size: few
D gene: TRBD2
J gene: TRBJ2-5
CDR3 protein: CASSVSGRSKETQYF
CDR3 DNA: TGTGCCAGCAGCGTTAGCGGGAGGTCAAAAGAGACCCAGTACTTC

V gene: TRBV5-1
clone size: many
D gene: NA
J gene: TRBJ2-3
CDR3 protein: CASSLGLASDTQYF
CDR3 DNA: TGCGCCAGCAGCTTGGGTTTAGCATCAGATACGCAGTATTTT